A single sample gave rise to the 29 T cell receptor beta chains below, sequenced in a study of identical twins. TCRdb independently ran MiXCR on the 5' RACE reads; one entry per CDR3 protein. The sample consists of under 250,000 distinct CDR3 sequences, around a tenth of them appearing once. The specimen was memory (CD45RO+) T cells sorted from blood. The receptors shown here come from a young woman in good health.

In its sample, this clonotype was seen many times. The J gene is TRBJ2-1, the V gene TRBV28; TRBD1 matches at 10 bases. V dropped 10 bases and J dropped 7; count of bases not matched to a gene: 13. There are 15 residues in the CDR3. CDR1 is MDHEN, CDR2 SYDVKM, per germline. This chain's CDR3 is CATDGRDRGKNEQFF. In DNA, the CDR3 is TGTGCCACGGACGGTCGGGACAGGGGAAAAAATGAGCAGTTCTTC.

This sequence joins TRBV5-6 and TRBJ2-3; D unclear. V shed 2 bases and J shed 0 bases, with 10 bases lying between them. CDR1 is SGHDT, CDR2 YYEEEE, per germline. The CDR3 sequence is 15 residues long. The DNA for the CDR3 is TGTGCCAGCAGCTTTACTTTATCTAGCACAGATACGCAGTATTTT. Translating gives CASSFTLSSTDTQYF.

This clonotype was seen a few times. This rearrangement joins TRBV7-9 to TRBJ1-2; 8 bases map to TRBD1. The length of the CDR3 is 15 residues. The V gene's germline CDR1 is SEHNR and CDR2 FQNEAQ (reference sequence). V shed 2 bases and J 4 bases; nucleotides not matched to a gene: 6. DNA of the CDR3: TGTGCCAGCAGCTTACTATTCGGGACAGGCTATGGCTACACCTTC. This encodes CASSLLFGTGYGYTF.

This clonotype has a handful of counts. V and J are TRBV5-6 and TRBJ2-5; TRBD1 agrees at 7 bases. Unmatched junction bases numbered 9, after V lost 2 bases and J lost 5 bases. CDR3 length: 15 amino acids. Germline CDR1 reads SGHDT; CDR2 reads YYEEEE. CDR3 loop: CASSFISGTVETQYF. The CDR3 coding sequence is TGTGCCAGCAGCTTTATCTCCGGGACAGTGGAGACCCAGTACTTC. Looking up the rest from reference TRBV5-6 and TRBJ2-5 gives the full variable domain: DAGVTQSPTHLIKTRGQQVTLRCSPKSGHDTVSWYQQALGQGPQFIFQYYEEEERQRGNFPDRFSGHQFPNYSSELNVNALLLGDSALYLCASSFISGTVETQYFGPGTRLLVL.

This clonotype was counted a few times. The chain joins TRBV5-6 to TRBJ2-1, with D possibly being TRBD2 (5 bases). Germline V CDR1 and CDR2: SGHDT, YYEEEE. V dropped 4 bases and J dropped 5 bases, with 13 bases sitting between them. The CDR3 extends over 14 amino acids. The CDR3 bases are TGTGCCAGCAGCCTAGGACTTTTCGACAATGAGCAGTTCTTC. This codes for CASSLGLFDNEQFF.

The chain combines TRBV18 with TRBJ1-1; D remains unclear. This CDR3 region has 12 residues. CDR1 is KGHSH and CDR2 is LQKENI in the germline V gene. V was clipped by 2 bases and J by 6 bases, with 7 bases between them. The CDR3 reads CASSPMAAEAFF. CDR3 coding DNA: TGTGCCAGCTCACCAATGGCAGCTGAAGCTTTCTTT.

This clonotype appeared many times. This chain connects TRBV4-2 to TRBJ2-1; D gene ambiguous. The germline gives CDR1 LGHNA, CDR2 YNFKEQ. CDR3 size: 13 residues. Trimming removed 1 base at V and 5 bases at J, with 6 bases between. CDR3 region: CASSQVTDNEQFF. CDR3 nucleotide sequence: TGTGCCAGCAGCCAAGTAACGGACAATGAGCAGTTCTTC.

This clonotype came up many times. The chain is built from TRBV7-9 and TRBJ2-7; D ambiguous. Trimming removed 7 bases at V and 3 bases at J, with 7 bases between. Germline assignment: CDR1 SEHNR and CDR2 FQNEAQ (reference sequence). The CDR3 spans 11 residues. The CDR3 DNA reads TGTGCCAGCACTAAAAACTACGAGCAGTACTTC. It translates to CASTKNYEQYF.

This chain joins TRBV11-3 and TRBJ2-1; D may be TRBD1 or TRBD2 (5 bases each). The ends were cut back, 1 base at V and 3 bases at J, with 7 bases in the middle. This CDR3 contains 14 residues. CDR1 and CDR2 (germline): SGHNT, YENEEA. The DNA for the CDR3 is TGTGCCAGCAGCTTAGGGGGGAACTACAATGAGCAGTTCTTC. The encoded protein is CASSLGGNYNEQFF.

The chain has TRBV6-1 and TRBJ2-2; D may be TRBD1 (6 bases). The CDR3 is made up of 14 amino acids. V was clipped by 10 bases and J by 13 bases, with 25 bases between them. Germline loops: CDR1 MNHNS, CDR2 SASEGT. CDR3 in amino acids: CATRRDTQSRMLFF. The CDR3 DNA reads TGTGCCACCCGACGGGACACCCAATCACGGATGCTGTTTTTT.

This clonotype was recorded once. The chain uses TRBV18 and TRBJ1-1; D possibly corresponds to TRBD1 (5 bases). The germline gives CDR1 KGHSH, CDR2 LQKENI. This CDR3 has 14 amino acids. The ends were cut back, 2 bases at V and 9 bases at J, with 16 bases in the middle. CDR3 nucleotide sequence: TGTGCCAGCTCACCAAGTAGGGGAGGGACTAAAGCTTTCTTT. As protein: CASSPSRGGTKAFF.

This clonotype has a handful of counts. The rearrangement uses TRBV13 and TRBJ2-2, with 10 bases fitting TRBD1. CDR3 length equals 14 residues. The germline CDR1 and CDR2 sequences are PRHDT and FYEKMQ (reference sequence). J was trimmed by 4 bases and V by 10 bases; bases with no gene match: 6. The CDR3 DNA reads as TGTGCCACCGGACAGGGGGAGAGCACCGGGGAGCTGTTTTTT. Translated: CATGQGESTGELFF.

This clonotype was counted at least ten times. The J gene is TRBJ2-7, the V gene TRBV5-1, with D perhaps TRBD1 or TRBD2 (5 bases each). The CDR3 spans 16 residues. V lost 0 bases, J lost 4 bases, and 17 bases lay in between. Per germline, CDR1 SGHRS and CDR2 YFSETQ. Written as DNA, the CDR3 is TGCGCCAGCAGCTTGGACGACGGGGCTAAGGGGTACGAGCAGTACTTC. This codes for CASSLDDGAKGYEQYF.

This clonotype has ten or more counts. The chain combines TRBV7-9 with TRBJ2-3; the D is unclear. This CDR3 region has 13 residues. V lost 7 bases and J 0 bases, leaving 8 bases between the germline ends. CDR1 and CDR2 (germline): SEHNR, FQNEAQ (reference sequence). The CDR3 DNA is TGTGCCAGCAAGGAGACTAGCACAGATACGCAGTATTTT. Translation: CASKETSTDTQYF.

This chain joins TRBV14 and TRBJ2-3, with no clear D. The germline gives CDR1 SGHDN, CDR2 FVKESK. V shed 4 bases and J shed 1 base, with 9 bases lying between them. This CDR3 is built from 14 residues. In DNA form, the CDR3 reads TGTGCCAGCAGCCCCTTTGCGGGCACAGATACGCAGTATTTT. This gives the protein CASSPFAGTDTQYF. Based on the CDR3 plus reference TRBV14 and TRBJ2-3, the full variable domain is EAGVTQFPSHSVIEKGQTVTLRCDPISGHDNLYWYRRVMGKEIKFLLHFVKESKQDESGMPNNRFLAERTGGTYSTLKVQPAELEDSGVYFCASSPFAGTDTQYFGPGTRLTVL.

This clonotype was picked up a small number of times. J is TRBJ1-2 and V is TRBV3-1; the D gene is possibly TRBD1 (5 bases). This CDR3 region has 15 residues. The V and J ends lost 1 base and 2 bases respectively, with 11 bases between them. Looked up from germline, CDR1 is LGHDT and CDR2 is YNNKEL (reference sequence). CDR3 region: CASSQAGQGNYGYTF. The CDR3 DNA sequence: TGTGCCAGCAGCCAAGCTGGGCAGGGAAACTATGGCTACACCTTC.

This clonotype was seen a few times. The chain uses TRBV5-1 and TRBJ2-3; 7 bases agree with TRBD2. Trimming removed 8 bases from V and 1 base from J; junction bases left unmatched: 4. The CDR3 sequence is 13 residues long. Germline CDR1 and CDR2: SGHRS and YFSETQ. CDR3 coding DNA: TGCGCCAGTGGGGCGGGGGGCACAGATACGCAGTATTTT. Its translation: CASGAGGTDTQYF.

This chain joins TRBV29-1 and TRBJ2-2, with D possibly being TRBD1 (5 bases). CDR3 length equals 12 residues. V lost 7 bases, J lost 5 bases, and 11 bases lay in between. Germline assignment: CDR1 SQVTM and CDR2 ANQGSEA. As DNA, the CDR3 is TGCAGCGCAGGGTTCCGGACCGGGGAGCTGTTTTTT. The encoded protein is CSAGFRTGELFF.

This clonotype was observed a handful of times. The gene calls are TRBV10-3 and TRBJ1-2; 8 bases are a match to TRBD1. Trimming removed 6 bases from V and 6 bases from J; junction bases left unmatched: 6. Germline V gives CDR1 ENHRY, CDR2 SYGVKD. This CDR3 spans 13 amino acids. For the CDR3, the DNA is TGTGCCATCAGGCCGGGACAGGCGAATGGCTACACCTTC. Translation gives CAIRPGQANGYTF.

V usage is TRBV20-1 and J usage is TRBJ1-2; the D is unclear. The CDR3 contains 14 residues. Germline V lookup: CDR1 DFQATT, CDR2 SNEGSKA (reference sequence). V lost 6 bases and J 8 bases, leaving 22 bases between the germline ends. DNA for the CDR3: TGCAGTGCCTCCATACCGGCCTCCAGGACCGGCTACACCTTC. It encodes CSASIPASRTGYTF.

This clonotype has ten or more counts. The rearrangement uses TRBV5-1 and TRBJ2-3; D might be TRBD2 (6 bases). Trimming removed 7 bases at V and 1 base at J, with 13 bases between. There are 14 residues in the CDR3. CDR1 and CDR2 (germline): SGHRS, YFSETQ. The CDR3 DNA sequence: TGCGCCAGCGGAAGGGGAGGAGGCACAGATACGCAGTATTTT. It encodes CASGRGGGTDTQYF.

This clonotype was observed a handful of times. This rearrangement joins TRBV7-2 to TRBJ2-1, with TRBD2 matching 14 bases. CDR3 length equals 15 residues. Unmatched junction bases numbered 6, after V lost 6 bases and J lost 8 bases. Per germline, CDR1 SGHTA and CDR2 FQGNSA. Here the CDR3 reads CASSRTSGRFDEQFF. The CDR3 DNA is TGTGCCAGCAGTCGGACTAGCGGGAGGTTTGATGAGCAGTTCTTC.

The chain couples TRBV29-1 to TRBJ2-1; 10 nucleotides line up with TRBD1. Trimming cost V 6 bases and J 4 bases; bases outside gene matches: 21. Germline V CDR1 and CDR2: SQVTM, ANQGSEA. CDR3 length: 19 amino acids. DNA for the CDR3: TGCAGCGTGGCCCGGGACAGGGGATTCACTCGGGCGGAATACAATGAGCAGTTCTTC. Translation gives CSVARDRGFTRAEYNEQFF.

The chain employs TRBV20-1 and TRBJ2-1; 8 bases fit TRBD2. Per germline, CDR1 DFQATT and CDR2 SNEGSKA (reference sequence). This CDR3 region has 16 residues. J was trimmed by 5 bases and V by 1 base; bases with no gene match: 10. The CDR3 spells CSARGPYRGGNNEQFF. CDR3 coding DNA: TGCAGTGCTAGAGGACCTTATCGGGGGGGAAACAATGAGCAGTTCTTC.

The chain is built from TRBV6-5 and TRBJ1-6, with D unclear. Germline CDR1 MNHEY, CDR2 SVGAGI. The length of the CDR3 is 15 residues. The V and J ends lost 2 bases and 0 bases respectively, with 5 bases between them. The CDR3, as DNA: TGTGCCAGCAGTTACGGTAGCTCCTATAATTCACCCCTCCACTTT. Amino acid sequence: CASSYGSSYNSPLHF.

The table lists this clonotype with a few counts. One junction end disagrees with the germline gene, perhaps due to a read error. J is TRBJ1-2 and V is TRBV6-2 or TRBV6-3; unclear D gene. From germline, CDR1 is MNHEY and CDR2 SVGEGT. The CDR3 is made up of 13 amino acids. This chain's CDR3 is CASSHSGYYGYTF. DNA of the CDR3: TGTGCCAGCAGTCACTCCGGGTACTATGGCTACACCTTC.

This clonotype appeared a few times. The rearrangement joins TRBV20-1 to TRBJ2-1, with D maybe TRBD2 (6 bases). Between the trimmed V and J ends, which lost 6 bases and 0 bases, there was a span of 15 bases. This CDR3 region has 15 residues. Germline values: CDR1 DFQATT, CDR2 SNEGSKA (reference sequence). The CDR3, as DNA: TGCAGTGCGCTCTTGGCGGGGAGCTCCTACAATGAGCAGTTCTTC. Protein sequence: CSALLAGSSYNEQFF.

This clonotype was seen more than once but under ten times. CDR3 protein: CASSVSGGAPPDTQYF. DNA for the CDR3: TGTGCCAGTAGTGTTAGCGGGGGGGCCCCCCCAGATACGCAGTATTTT. The J gene is TRBJ2-3, the V gene TRBV19; TRBD2 matches at 11 bases. Germline V lookup: CDR1 LNHDA, CDR2 SQIVND (reference sequence). The V and J ends lost 5 bases and 4 bases, in that order; junction bases with no gene match: 8. The CDR3 consists of 16 residues.

The genes are TRBV5-1 and TRBJ2-2; TRBD1 matches 8 bases. Trimming at V came to 1 base and at J to 5 bases, leaving 4 bases not matched to a gene. Per the germline V gene, CDR1 is SGHRS and CDR2 is YFSETQ. This CDR3 region has 15 residues. The CDR3 nucleotides read TGCGCCAGCAGCTTGCAGGGGGCGCGGACCGGGGAGCTGTTTTTT. It specifies CASSLQGARTGELFF.